The 12 T cell receptor beta chains below come from one sample, sequenced in a study of T cell changes during pregnancy in multiple sclerosis. Sequenced by immunoSEQ multiplex PCR; TCRdb stores in-frame clones only, minus some. The sample includes about 60,000 clones, 90% to 95% of them seen just once. Sequenced material: peripheral blood, taken after pregnancy. The receptors were sampled from a female donor with multiple sclerosis, enrolled in a pregnancy study.

The V and J genes are TRBV28 and TRBJ1-1; the D is unclear. Trimming took 1 base from V and 6 from J, leaving 15 bases between them. CDR1 and CDR2 (germline): MDHEN, SYDVKM. The CDR3 spans 15 residues. The CDR3 coding sequence is TGTGCCAGCAGTTTATATTTTCGAGGGATTCCTGAAGCTTTCTTT. Its protein is CASSLYFRGIPEAFF.

This rearrangement joins TRBV19 to TRBJ2-7; 9 bases agree with TRBD1. The CDR3 is 15 residues long. The germline CDR1 and CDR2 sequences are LNHDA and SQIVND (reference sequence). The J segment lost 1 base and the V segment lost 5 bases, leaving 6 bases of the junction unmatched. CDR3 coding DNA: TGTGCCAGTAGTTTCACAGGGGGCGCTTCCTACGAGCAGTACTTC. It translates to CASSFTGGASYEQYF.

This clone was recorded a few times. The chain couples TRBV4-2 to TRBJ2-2; a possible D gene is TRBD2 (5 bases). There are 16 residues in the CDR3. The V end was cut by 4 bases, the J end by 0 bases, with 12 bases between. Germline-derived CDR1 and CDR2 are LGHNA and YNFKEQ. CDR3 bases: TGTGCCAGCAGCCGGACCAGCGGAGCGAACACCGGGGAGCTGTTTTTT. Amino acid sequence: CASSRTSGANTGELFF.

The chain carries TRBV11-2 and TRBJ2-7; TRBD1 matches 11 bases. From germline, CDR1 is SGHAT and CDR2 FQNNGV. V lost 3 bases and J lost 6; bases outside the gene matches: 4. The CDR3 contains 14 residues. CDR3 nucleotide sequence: TGTGCCAGCAGCTTGGGACAGGGGGGTTTCGAGCAGTACTTC. Its translation: CASSLGQGGFEQYF.

The V call is TRBV27, the J call TRBJ1-1; perhaps TRBD1 as D (6 bases). Germline values: CDR1 MNHEY, CDR2 SMNVEV (reference sequence). The CDR3 totals 13 residues. V shed 3 bases and J shed 4 bases, with 9 bases lying between them. CDR3 region: CASSFDRSTEAFF. CDR3 coding DNA: TGTGCCAGCAGTTTTGACAGGTCCACTGAAGCTTTCTTT.

The table lists this clone with a count of one. The rearrangement links TRBV30 to TRBJ2-3; D not resolved. The CDR3 consists of 13 residues. Per germline, CDR1 GTSNPN and CDR2 SVGIG (reference sequence). The V end lost 2 bases, the J end lost 5 bases, and 11 bases lay between the germline ends. The CDR3 region is CAWSMVSGDTQYF. CDR3 DNA sequence: TGTGCCTGGAGTATGGTATCCGGAGATACGCAGTATTTT. Using reference TRBV30 and TRBJ2-3 for the parts outside the CDR3, the full variable domain is SQTIHQWPATLVQPVGSPLSLECTVEGTSNPNLYWYRQAAGRGLQLLFYSVGIGQISSEVPQNLSASRPQDRQFILSSKKLLLSDSGFYLCAWSMVSGDTQYFGPGTRLTVL.

The V call is TRBV28, the J call TRBJ1-3, with D unclear. This CDR3 has 16 amino acids. Looked up from germline, CDR1 is MDHEN and CDR2 is SYDVKM. Trimming pared 7 bases from V and 0 bases from J, leaving 16 bases between. The CDR3 DNA is TGTGCCAGCAAGCCGAGCGTGCCCCTCTCTGGAAACACCATATATTTT. It codes for CASKPSVPLSGNTIYF.

This chain joins TRBV7-9 and TRBJ2-1; 13 bases fit TRBD2. The CDR3 sequence is 19 residues long. Germline V gene lookup returns CDR1 SEHNR and CDR2 FQNEAQ (reference sequence). The ends lost 2 bases at V and 5 bases at J; junction bases unmatched: 12. CDR3 in amino acids: CASSLLALAGGPRHNEQFF. CDR3 nucleotide sequence: TGTGCCAGCAGCTTACTTGCACTAGCGGGAGGGCCCCGTCACAATGAGCAGTTCTTC.

V gene TRBV19 combines with J gene TRBJ1-1; unclear D gene. Germline loops: CDR1 LNHDA, CDR2 SQIVND (reference sequence). V lost 0 bases and J lost 3, with 8 bases in between. The CDR3 consists of 14 residues. For the CDR3, the DNA is TGTGCCAGTAGTATAGATCTTCGGGACACTGAAGCTTTCTTT. It is translated as CASSIDLRDTEAFF.

The CDR3 coding sequence is TGTGCCAGCCGGCCACTAGGGACCTACGAGCAGTACTTC. Encoded protein: CASRPLGTYEQYF. The chain carries TRBV27 and TRBJ2-7; a possible D gene is TRBD2 (5 bases). V gave up 8 bases and J gave up 2 bases, with 13 bases separating them. This CDR3 has 13 amino acids. The germline V gene has CDR1 MNHEY and CDR2 SMNVEV (reference sequence).

V is TRBV7-9 and J is TRBJ1-1, with TRBD1 matching 7 bases. Germline trimming cut 3 bases from V and 8 bases from J; bases unmatched to any gene: 3. This CDR3 has 12 amino acids. Germline loops: CDR1 SEHNR, CDR2 FQNEAQ (reference sequence). The CDR3: CASSFPTGEAFF. The DNA of the CDR3 is TGTGCCAGCAGCTTTCCGACAGGGGAAGCTTTCTTT. Looking up the rest from reference TRBV7-9 and TRBJ1-1 gives the full variable domain: DTGVSQNPRHKITKRGQNVTFRCDPISEHNRLYWYRQTLGQGPEFLTYFQNEAQLEKSRLLSDRFSAERPKGSFSTLEIQRTEQGDSAMYLCASSFPTGEAFFGQGTRLTVV.

This clone was counted a few times. The CDR3 coding sequence is TGTGCCAGCAGCCAGGGGTTGCACACTGAAGCTTTCTTT. Translating it yields CASSQGLHTEAFF. The gene calls are TRBV6-5 and TRBJ1-1, with D perhaps matching TRBD1 (6 bases). Deletions cut 6 bases from V and 3 bases from J, with 11 bases between. Germline-derived CDR1 and CDR2 are MNHEY and SVGAGI. The CDR3 totals 13 residues.